The TCR beta chain described here comes from a study of vaccination effects on CD4 cells after COVID-19. Study overall: Peptides at approximately 9.6 ug/ml and IL-2 at about 9.8 IU/ml were added to 1.5 million to 2.5 million PBMC per well.

Following an approximately 11-day culture, CD4+ T cells were purified. It was two doses of either the BNT162b2 or mRNA-1273 vaccine that participants received. Overall study findings and caveats: Vaccine- and infection-induced clones showed marked clonal contraction late following vaccination.

Comment on this clone: Antigen specificity is unknown.

Clones were read by immunoSEQ multiplex PCR, and TCRdb kept only the in-frame ones, dropping some. The data hold about 73,000 clones, with around 70% observed a single time. The sequenced sample was CD4+ T cells from PBMCs cultured without peptide, obtained after COVID-19 vaccination. The sequence came from a human donor who received a COVID-19 vaccine.

The CDR3 DNA follows: TGTGCCAGCAGCTTGGATACTGGGACCTACAATGAGCAGTTCTTC. It encodes CASSLDTGTYNEQFF. This chain uses TRBV5-4 with TRBJ2-1; D is unresolved. CDR3 length equals 15 residues. The germline CDR1 and CDR2 sequences are SGHNT and YYREEE (reference sequence). The V and J ends lost 0 bases and 2 bases respectively, with 9 bases between them. Supplemented by reference TRBV5-4 and TRBJ2-1, the full variable domain reads ETGVTQSPTHLIKTRGQQVTLRCSSQSGHNTVSWYQQALGQGPQFIFQYYREEENGRGNFPPRFSGLQFPNYSSELNVNALELDDSALYLCASSLDTGTYNEQFFGPGTRLTVL.